These 10 T cell receptor beta chains share one sample of origin, sequenced in a study of beta chain features in type 1 diabetes (dated by TCRdb to the late 2010s). Library generation was performed with the immunoSEQ multiplex PCR assay. The High Capacity cDNA Reverse Transcription Kit was used to reverse transcribe all of the isolated RNA, meaning that expressed TCRB transcripts were what got sequenced. Entries here come from immuneACCESS through TCRdb and include only in-frame sequences with V and J called. Some clones fail to appear in such tables; in the studies checked, an unresolved V gene covers under half of the shortfall, and the cause of the remainder is unknown. The sample table records 150,000 to 190,000 clones; approximately 10% of these occur just once. Approximately 2% of the sample goes to the ten largest clones. The sequencing input was central memory CD4+ T cells from blood. These TCRs come from a man younger than 30 in good health.

This chain joins TRBV30 and TRBJ2-2, with D possibly matching TRBD1 (6 bases). The CDR3 runs to 14 residues. V was pared by 4 bases and J by 4 bases, with 13 bases between. Germline loops: CDR1 GTSNPN, CDR2 SVGIG (reference sequence). CDR3 coding DNA: TGTGCCTGGACCCCCCGGGACATCACCGGGGAGCTGTTTTTT. Translating gives CAWTPRDITGELFF.

The gene calls are TRBV6-1 and TRBJ2-2; 7 bases match TRBD2. The V segment lost 6 bases and the J segment 1 base; nucleotides outside the gene matches: 5. This CDR3 region has 15 residues. CDR1 MNHNS and CDR2 SASEGT come from the germline V gene. The CDR3, as DNA: TGTGCCAGCAGGGAACTAGCGTGGAACACCGGGGAGCTGTTTTTT. Protein product: CASRELAWNTGELFF.

The chain couples TRBV5-1 to TRBJ2-7; D is perhaps TRBD1 or TRBD2 (5 bases each). Between the trimmed V and J ends, which lost 0 bases and 3 bases, there was a span of 13 bases. Germline CDR1 reads SGHRS; CDR2 reads YFSETQ. This CDR3 region has 15 residues. The CDR3 bases are TGCGCCAGCAGCTTGGACGTGGGGGTAAGCTACGAGCAGTACTTC. This encodes CASSLDVGVSYEQYF.

The J gene is TRBJ2-2, the V gene TRBV7-3; D might be TRBD1 (5 bases). The V end was cut by 5 bases, the J end by 3 bases, with 13 bases between. The CDR3 runs to 15 residues. The germline V gene has CDR1 SGHTA and CDR2 FQGTGA. CDR3 in DNA: TGTGCCAGCAGCCCGGTCAGGGCAGACACCGGGGAGCTGTTTTTT. It specifies CASSPVRADTGELFF.

This clone came up a few times. The V gene is TRBV7-9, the J gene TRBJ1-1, with TRBD1 matching over 8 bases. Trimming took 4 bases from V and 4 from J; bases not matched to a gene: 8. This CDR3 comprises 15 residues. Per the germline V gene, CDR1 is SEHNR and CDR2 is FQNEAQ (reference sequence). In DNA form, the CDR3 reads TGTGCCAGCAGCTCCCAGGGGGCGTTGGGCACTGAAGCTTTCTTT. As protein: CASSSQGALGTEAFF.

This chain joins TRBV5-6 and TRBJ2-6, with D unclear. Between the trimmed V and J ends, which lost 0 bases and 0 bases, there was a span of 4 bases. Looked up from germline, CDR1 is SGHDT and CDR2 is YYEEEE. This CDR3 has 15 residues. The CDR3 region has the DNA TGTGCCAGCAGCTTGGACAGCTCTGGGGCCAACGTCCTGACTTTC. The encoded protein is CASSLDSSGANVLTF. The full variable domain, with the rest looked up from reference TRBV5-6 and TRBJ2-6, is DAGVTQSPTHLIKTRGQQVTLRCSPKSGHDTVSWYQQALGQGPQFIFQYYEEEERQRGNFPDRFSGHQFPNYSSELNVNALLLGDSALYLCASSLDSSGANVLTFGAGSRLTVL.

The chain couples TRBV7-8 to TRBJ1-6; weak D call: TRBD1 (6 bases). Per germline, CDR1 SGHVS and CDR2 FQNEAQ. The V end was cut by 0 bases, the J end by 9 bases, with 15 bases between. The CDR3 runs 16 residues. In DNA, the CDR3 is TGTGCCAGCAGCTTAGCCACAGGGAAGAAGGGTTCACCCCTCCACTTT. This codes for CASSLATGKKGSPLHF.

The gene calls are TRBV30 and TRBJ2-1, with 9 bases matching TRBD2. Unmatched junction bases numbered 2, after V lost 0 bases and J lost 2 bases. The CDR3 is 15 residues long. CDR1 is GTSNPN and CDR2 is SVGIG in the germline V gene (reference sequence). Written as DNA, the CDR3 is TGTGCCTGGAGTGTACGACTAGCGGCCTACAATGAGCAGTTCTTC. This encodes CAWSVRLAAYNEQFF.

There are a few counts of this clone. The chain employs TRBV14 and TRBJ2-1, with 11 bases matching TRBD2. V lost 4 bases to trimming and J lost 0 bases; unmatched junction nucleotides: 5. The CDR3 has 17 residues. The V gene's germline CDR1 is SGHDN and CDR2 FVKESK. For the CDR3, the DNA is TGTGCCAGCAGCCGTAGACTAGCGGGGAGCTCCTACAATGAGCAGTTCTTC. Translated: CASSRRLAGSSYNEQFF.

This clone was counted only a few times. The J gene is TRBJ1-4, the V gene TRBV9; D may be TRBD1 (6 bases). The V and J ends lost 7 bases and 5 bases respectively, with 15 bases between them. CDR1 SGDLS and CDR2 YYNGEE come from the germline V gene. This CDR3 region has 14 residues. As DNA, the CDR3 is TGTGCCAGCGGTAGGGACACCGTCAATGAAAAACTGTTTTTT. Translating gives CASGRDTVNEKLFF.